The 14 T cell receptor beta chains given below trace back to one sample, sequenced in a study of blood T cell repertoires in COVID-19 (dated by TCRdb to 2019 to 2021). Receptors were amplified or captured by the immunoSEQ multiplex PCR assay. This immuneACCESS table, as held by TCRdb, lists in-frame sequences with V and J called but not all clones. Of the missing ones, under half trace to an unresolved V gene in checked studies; the others have no known cause. The sample profile shows under 150,000 clones; 75% to 90% of them were found once. The ten top clones hold 2% to 2.5% of the sample. The specimen was PBMCs or T cells enriched from blood (not recorded which). The receptors were gathered from a woman between 45 and 65 years old who had recovered from COVID-19.

This chain joins TRBV3-1 (or the pseudogene TRBV3-2) and TRBJ2-7, with 15 bases lining up with TRBD2. The CDR3 has 17 amino acids. Trimming at V came to 6 bases and at J to 0 bases, leaving 6 bases not matched to a gene. Germline V lookup: CDR1 LGHDT, CDR2 YNNKEL (reference sequence). CDR3 sequence: CASSWTSGGESSYEQYF. Here the CDR3 DNA reads TGTGCCAGCAGTTGGACTAGCGGGGGGGAAAGCTCCTACGAGCAGTACTTC.

The chain has TRBV18 and TRBJ2-5; TRBD2 matches at 10 bases. The trim removed 4 bases at V and 2 bases at J, leaving 1 base unmatched. Per germline, CDR1 KGHSH and CDR2 LQKENI. The CDR3 covers 14 residues. In DNA, the CDR3 is TGTGCCAGCTCACTAGCGGGGGGTCAAGAGACCCAGTACTTC. It yields the protein CASSLAGGQETQYF.

The chain combines TRBV15 with TRBJ1-2; 8 nucleotides line up with TRBD1. Germline CDR1 LNHNV, CDR2 YYDKDF (reference sequence). CDR3 length: 15 amino acids. V shed 0 bases and J 8 bases; nucleotides not matched to a gene: 8. CDR3 nucleotide sequence: TGTGCCACCAGCAGAGATCGTGACAGGGGAAGAGGCTACACCTTC. Translated: CATSRDRDRGRGYTF.

This chain connects TRBV6-5 to TRBJ1-3; D remains unclear. CDR1 and CDR2 (germline): MNHEY, SVGAGI. V was shortened by 2 bases and J by 0 bases, with 8 bases between the two germline ends. This CDR3 has 15 residues. The CDR3 loop reads CASSYSRHSGNTIYF. CDR3 DNA: TGTGCCAGCAGTTACAGCAGACACTCTGGAAACACCATATATTTT.

V is TRBV19 and J is TRBJ2-2; 7 nucleotides line up with TRBD2. V trimming: 0 bases; J trimming: 6 bases; junction bases outside the gene matches: 1. CDR3 length: 14 amino acids. Per the germline V gene, CDR1 is LNHDA and CDR2 is SQIVND (reference sequence). The CDR3 region has the DNA TGTGCCAGTAGTATAGAGGGGGGGGCCGGGGAGCTGTTTTTT. Protein product: CASSIEGGAGELFF. The whole variable domain, remainder taken from reference TRBV19 and TRBJ2-2, is DGGITQSPKYLFRKEGQNVTLSCEQNLNHDAMYWYRQDPGQGLRLIYYSQIVNDFQKGDIAEGYSVSREKKESFPLTVTSAQKNPTAFYLCASSIEGGAGELFFGEGSRLTVL.

CDR3 nucleotides: TGTGCCAGCAGCCAAGATGGGCAGCTCTACGAGCAGTACTTC. Amino acids: CASSQDGQLYEQYF. The rearrangement uses TRBV3-1 (or the pseudogene TRBV3-2) and TRBJ2-7; D remains ambiguous. CDR1 and CDR2 (germline): LGHDT, YNNKEL (reference sequence). The CDR3 covers 14 residues. The V end was cut by 0 bases, the J end by 3 bases, with 9 bases between.

The chain is built from TRBV7-2 and TRBJ1-6, with a tentative D call TRBD1 (6 bases). The CDR3 loop spans 19 amino acids. V gave up 1 base and J gave up 0 bases, with 16 bases separating them. Germline V gene sequence: CDR1 SGHTA, CDR2 FQGNSA. In DNA, the CDR3 is TGTGCCAGCAGCTTAGATTTCCAGGGGATAAGCTCCTATAATTCACCCCTCCACTTT. This gives the protein CASSLDFQGISSYNSPLHF.

CDR3 sequence reads: CASSLDTQGIRGETQYF. In nucleotides, the CDR3 is TGTGCCAGCAGCTTGGACACACAGGGGATCCGGGGGGAGACCCAGTACTTC. The chain employs TRBV11-2 and TRBJ2-5; maybe TRBD1 (7 bases). The germline gives CDR1 SGHAT, CDR2 FQNNGV. Deletions cut 3 bases from V and 5 bases from J, with 22 bases between. The CDR3 runs 17 residues.

The chain carries TRBV29-1 and TRBJ1-1; no reliable D call. This CDR3 has 13 amino acids. Germline V gene lookup returns CDR1 SQVTM and CDR2 ANQGSEA. Trimming removed 5 bases from V and 6 bases from J, with 16 bases in between. As DNA, the CDR3 is TGCAGCGTTCTTCTGTCGAACAGACCTGAAGCTTTCTTT. Translation: CSVLLSNRPEAFF.

The chain employs TRBV7-2 and TRBJ1-1; the D gene is possibly TRBD1 (6 bases). With 4 bases removed from V and 11 bases from J, the gap between germline ends came to 17 bases. Germline CDR1 reads SGHTA; CDR2 reads FQGNSA. The CDR3 is 13 residues long. In DNA form, the CDR3 reads TGTGCCAGCAGCTCCAATCAACAGGGCGAGGCTTTCTTT. The encoded protein is CASSSNQQGEAFF.

V gene TRBV11-2 combines with J gene TRBJ1-6; tentatively, D is TRBD1 (6 bases). Deletions cut 5 bases from V and 7 bases from J, with 21 bases between. The CDR3 length is 17 residues. From germline, CDR1 is SGHAT and CDR2 FQNNGV. The DNA of the CDR3 is TGTGCCAGCAGCCCCTCTCCGCCAGGGGCGTTGAATTCACCCCTCCACTTT. It yields the protein CASSPSPPGALNSPLHF.

The V call is TRBV15, the J call TRBJ2-2; 7 bases match TRBD2. Unmatched junction bases numbered 6, after V lost 6 bases and J lost 2 bases. The germline V gene encodes CDR1 LNHNV and CDR2 YYDKDF (reference sequence). The CDR3 covers 15 residues. The CDR3 DNA reads TGTGCCACCAGGCAACTAGCGATTAACACCGGGGAGCTGTTTTTT. The encoded protein is CATRQLAINTGELFF.

V gene TRBV6-6 combines with J gene TRBJ1-2; possible D gene TRBD1, 6 bases. This CDR3 has 15 residues. Germline assignment: CDR1 MNHNY and CDR2 SVGAGI (reference sequence). V dropped 6 bases and J dropped 5 bases, with 19 bases sitting between them. DNA for the CDR3: TGTGCCAGCAGCCCCGACCTTAGGGGGGGATATGGCTACACCTTC. Translated, it gives CASSPDLRGGYGYTF.

A single count supports this clone. This sequence joins TRBV19 and TRBJ2-7; no clear D. Germline assignment: CDR1 LNHDA and CDR2 SQIVND (reference sequence). The CDR3 loop spans 13 amino acids. Trimming removed 3 bases at V and 2 bases at J, with 8 bases between. The CDR3: CASSIVLTYEQYF. For the CDR3, the DNA is TGTGCCAGTAGTATCGTCCTAACCTACGAGCAGTACTTC.